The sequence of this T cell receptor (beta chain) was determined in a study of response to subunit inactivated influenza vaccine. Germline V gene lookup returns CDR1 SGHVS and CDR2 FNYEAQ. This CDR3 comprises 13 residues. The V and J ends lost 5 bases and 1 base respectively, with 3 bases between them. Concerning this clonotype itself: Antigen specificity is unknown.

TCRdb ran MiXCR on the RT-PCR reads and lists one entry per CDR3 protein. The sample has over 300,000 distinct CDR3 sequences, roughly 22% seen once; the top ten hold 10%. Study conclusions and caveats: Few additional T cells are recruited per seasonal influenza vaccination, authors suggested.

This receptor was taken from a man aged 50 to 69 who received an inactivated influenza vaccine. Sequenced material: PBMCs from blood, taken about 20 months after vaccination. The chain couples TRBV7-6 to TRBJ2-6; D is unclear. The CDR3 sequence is CASSQSGANVLTF. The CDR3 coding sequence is TGTGCCAGCAGCCAGTCTGGGGCCAACGTCCTGACTTTC.